This entry describes one T cell receptor beta chain. Its antigen is unidentified. TCRdb fed the 5' RACE reads into MiXCR, producing one record per CDR3 protein. The repertoire includes 6,700 or so distinct CDR3 sequences, approximately 60% of them detected once, and more than 3.5% sits in the top ten. CDR3 length: 14 amino acids. Germline CDR1 and CDR2: LGHNA and YNFKEQ. Trimming shortened V by 4 bases and J by 5 bases, and 11 bases separated the two germline ends. Study-level points and caveats: Tumor Treg TCRs overlapped most with tumor naive CD4+ cells.

This receptor was identified in a female donor with breast cancer. Sequences were obtained from tumor-infiltrating memory CD4+ T cells sorted from the breast tumor. The subset: memory CD4+ T cells, CD4+CD45RO+CD25-. This chain joins TRBV4-2 and TRBJ1-4, with a weak D call TRBD1 (5 bases). This CDR3 reads CASSPGTANEKLFF. For the CDR3, the DNA is TGTGCCAGCAGCCCCGGGACTGCGAATGAAAAACTGTTTTTT.